Listed below are T cell receptor beta chains from one sample, sequenced in a study of cytomegalovirus exposure and HLA in healthy donors. Using immunoSEQ multiplex PCR, the repertoire was profiled, and TCRdb retains in-frame clones only, with some absent. In all, the sample yields 75,000 to 85,000 clones. Sequenced: PBMCs. The receptors were gathered from a man aged 45-65 years in good health and CMV-seronegative. Both conserved end residues are part of each CDR3. The D gene is left open where the match is weak.

v_gene	d_gene	j_gene	CDR3nt	CDR3aa
TRBV25-1	NA	TRBJ2-7	TGTGCCGGCAGCAAGACAGGTACGACCTACGAGCAGTACTTC	CAGSKTGTTYEQYF
TRBV7-9	NA	TRBJ2-1	TGTGCCAGCAGCTTAGCGACAGAATCCTACAATGAGCAGTTCTTC	CASSLATESYNEQFF
TRBV7-2	NA	TRBJ1-2	TGTGCCAGCAGCTTGTACGGACTTATCTATGGCTACACCTTC	CASSLYGLIYGYTF
TRBV4-2	TRBD2	TRBJ2-1	TGTGCCAGCGGCCCGACTAGCAGTAATGAGCAGTTCTTC	CASGPTSSNEQFF
TRBV6-1	TRBD1	TRBJ1-4	TGTGCCAGCAGTGACCCGACAGGGGGAGATGAAAAACTGTTTTTT	CASSDPTGGDEKLFF
TRBV5-1	TRBD2	TRBJ2-7	TGCGCCAGCAGCTTGGGACTAGCGGGGGGTGGCGAGCAGTACTTC	CASSLGLAGGGEQYF
TRBV10-1	TRBD1	TRBJ2-7	TGCGCCAGCAGCTACGGGGGGACAGGGGGCTACGAGCAGTACTTC	CASSYGGTGGYEQYF
TRBV5-5	TRBD2	TRBJ2-5	TGTGCCAGCAGCTTGAGGGGACTAGCGGGGGTGTCAGAGACCCAGTACTTC	CASSLRGLAGVSETQYF
TRBV10-2	TRBD1	TRBJ2-1	TGCGCCAGCAGTGATCAAGGGGGCTATGAGCAGTTCTTC	CASSDQGGYEQFF
TRBV6-6	TRBD1	TRBJ2-1	TGTGCCAGCAGTAAAGACAGGGGCCGTTCCTACAATGAGCAGTTCTTC	CASSKDRGRSYNEQFF
TRBV25-1	TRBD1	TRBJ1-5	TGTGCCAGCAGTGATAGGACAGGGACGCGCAATCAGCCCCAGCATTTT	CASSDRTGTRNQPQHF
TRBV2	NA	TRBJ2-1	TGTGCCAGCAGTGAACCGGGAAATGAGCAGTTCTTC	CASSEPGNEQFF
TRBV5-4	TRBD1	TRBJ1-2	TGTGCCAGCAGCTCCGGGACAGCCTATAACTATGGCTACACCTTC	CASSSGTAYNYGYTF
TRBV7-9	TRBD1	TRBJ1-5	TGTGCCAGTACAACAGGGGTGGGTCAGCCCCAGCATTTT	CASTTGVGQPQHF
TRBV19	NA	TRBJ1-1	TGTGCCAGTAGTATCAGGGGACGACGGGGCACTGAAGCTTTCTTT	CASSIRGRRGTEAFF
TRBV4-3	TRBD1	TRBJ2-1	TGCGCCAGCAGCCAAACGGGACAGGGGTTCTACAATGAGCAGTTCTTC	CASSQTGQGFYNEQFF
TRBV2	TRBD1	TRBJ1-1	TGTGCCAGATCCGCGGGACAGGGTAATGAAGCTTTCTTT	CARSAGQGNEAFF
TRBV7-9	NA	TRBJ2-7	TGTGCCAGCAGCTTAGACTTCTACGAGCAGTACTTC	CASSLDFYEQYF
TRBV6-5	NA	TRBJ1-2	TGTGCCAGCAGTTCAGGGGCGAGAAACACCTTC	CASSSGARNTF
TRBV10-3	NA	TRBJ1-1	TGTGCCATCAGTGAGGAGGGGGGGATAGGGGGTACTGAAGCTTTCTTT	CAISEEGGIGGTEAFF
TRBV27	TRBD1	TRBJ2-7	TGTGCCAGCAGTCCACCCGTTTACCTAGGACAGGGTGTCGACGAGCAGTACTTC	CASSPPVYLGQGVDEQYF
TRBV5-1	TRBD1	TRBJ1-3	TGCGCCAGCAGGATGACAGGGGATACTGGAAACACCATATATTTT	CASRMTGDTGNTIYF